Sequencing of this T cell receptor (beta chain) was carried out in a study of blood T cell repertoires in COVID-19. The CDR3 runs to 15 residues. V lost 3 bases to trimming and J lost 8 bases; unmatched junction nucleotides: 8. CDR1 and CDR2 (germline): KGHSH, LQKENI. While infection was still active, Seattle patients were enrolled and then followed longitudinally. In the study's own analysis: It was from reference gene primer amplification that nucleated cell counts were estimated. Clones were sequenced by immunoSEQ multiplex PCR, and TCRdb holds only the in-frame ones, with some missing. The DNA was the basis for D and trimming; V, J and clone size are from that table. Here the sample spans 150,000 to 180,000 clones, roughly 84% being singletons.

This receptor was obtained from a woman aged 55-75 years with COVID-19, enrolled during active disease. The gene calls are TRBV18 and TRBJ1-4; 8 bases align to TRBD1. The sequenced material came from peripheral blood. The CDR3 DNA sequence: TGTGCCAGCTCACCCGGACAGGGTTCGGGGGAAAAACTGTTTTTT. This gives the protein CASSPGQGSGEKLFF.